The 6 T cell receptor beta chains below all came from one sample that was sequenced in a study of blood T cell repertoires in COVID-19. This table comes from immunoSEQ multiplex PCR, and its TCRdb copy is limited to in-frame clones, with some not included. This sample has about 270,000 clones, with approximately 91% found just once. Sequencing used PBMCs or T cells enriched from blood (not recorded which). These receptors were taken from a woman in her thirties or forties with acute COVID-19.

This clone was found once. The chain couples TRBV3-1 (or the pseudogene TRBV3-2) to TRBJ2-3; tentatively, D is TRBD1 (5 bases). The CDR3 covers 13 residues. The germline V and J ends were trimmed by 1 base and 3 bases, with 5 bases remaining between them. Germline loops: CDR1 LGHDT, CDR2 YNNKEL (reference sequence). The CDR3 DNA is TGTGCCAGCAGCCAAGCAGGGACAGATACGCAGTATTTT. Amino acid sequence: CASSQAGTDTQYF.

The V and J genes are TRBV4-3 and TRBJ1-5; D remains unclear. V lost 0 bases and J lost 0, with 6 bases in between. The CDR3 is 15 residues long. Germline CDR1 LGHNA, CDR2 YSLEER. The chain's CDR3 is CASSQDRDSNQPQHF. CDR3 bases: TGCGCCAGCAGCCAAGATCGAGATAGCAATCAGCCCCAGCATTTT.

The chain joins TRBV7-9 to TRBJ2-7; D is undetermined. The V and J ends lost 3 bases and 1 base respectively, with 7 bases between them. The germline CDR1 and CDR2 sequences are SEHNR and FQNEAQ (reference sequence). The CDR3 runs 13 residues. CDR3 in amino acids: CASSFAGSYEQYF. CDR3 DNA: TGTGCCAGCAGCTTTGCCGGGTCCTACGAGCAGTACTTC. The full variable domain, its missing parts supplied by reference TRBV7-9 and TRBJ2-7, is DTGVSQNPRHKITKRGQNVTFRCDPISEHNRLYWYRQTLGQGPEFLTYFQNEAQLEKSRLLSDRFSAERPKGSFSTLEIQRTEQGDSAMYLCASSFAGSYEQYFGPGTRLTVT.

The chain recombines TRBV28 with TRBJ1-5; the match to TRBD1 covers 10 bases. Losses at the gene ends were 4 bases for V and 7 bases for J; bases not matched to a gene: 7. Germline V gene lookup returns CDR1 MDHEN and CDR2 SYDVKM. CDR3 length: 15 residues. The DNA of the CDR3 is TGTGCCAGCAGTTCGACAGGGGGCTTTATCCAGCCCCAGCATTTT. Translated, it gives CASSSTGGFIQPQHF.

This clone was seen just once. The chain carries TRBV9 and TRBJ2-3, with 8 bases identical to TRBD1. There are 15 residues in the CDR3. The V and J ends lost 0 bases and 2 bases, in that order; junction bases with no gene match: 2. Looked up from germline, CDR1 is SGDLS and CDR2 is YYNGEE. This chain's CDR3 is CASSVEDRDTDTQYF. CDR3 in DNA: TGTGCCAGCAGCGTAGAGGACAGGGACACAGATACGCAGTATTTT. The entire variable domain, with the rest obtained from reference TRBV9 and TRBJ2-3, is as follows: DSGVTQTPKHLITATGQRVTLRCSPRSGDLSVYWYQQSLDQGLQFLIQYYNGEERAKGNILERFSAQQFPDLHSELNLSSLELGDSALYFCASSVEDRDTDTQYFGPGTRLTVL.

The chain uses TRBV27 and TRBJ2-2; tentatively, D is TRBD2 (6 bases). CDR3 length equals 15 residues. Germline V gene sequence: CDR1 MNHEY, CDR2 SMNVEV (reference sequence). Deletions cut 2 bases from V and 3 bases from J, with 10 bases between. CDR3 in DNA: TGTGCCAGCAGTTTAAGACTAGTAGACACCGGGGAGCTGTTTTTT. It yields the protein CASSLRLVDTGELFF.